A selection of T cell receptor beta chains follows, all from one sample in a study of blood T cells in healthy people across ages. Each CDR3 protein gets one entry after TCRdb re-called the 5' RACE reads with MiXCR. There are 650,000 to 1,000,000 distinct CDR3 sequences in the sample; roughly 40% occur only once, and 10% to 15% lies in the top ten. Specimen: blood. All receptors come from a man between 18 and 29 years old in good health. CDR3s include the opening cysteine and the closing phenylalanine or tryptophan. A D gene is named only where the DNA matches it firmly. The listing skips clone size in some rows; elsewhere it reads once, few, many or a size class.

j_call v_call clone_size d_call cdr3_nt cdr3_aa
TRBJ1-1 TRBV20-1 few - TGCAGTGCCACAAGACCAGGGATGAACACTGAAGCTTTCTTT CSATRPGMNTEAFF
TRBJ2-1 TRBV18 - - TGTGCCAGCTCACCCTACGCCAGGGACCCCCTATATGAGCAGTTCTTC CASSPYARDPLYEQFF
TRBJ2-5 TRBV15 few - TGTGCCACCAGCTCCCATTCGGGGACCCAGTACTTC CATSSHSGTQYF
TRBJ2-7 TRBV7-9 few - TGTGCCATCGAGCAGGAGGTGCCCCAGTACTTC CAIEQEVPQYF
TRBJ2-1 TRBV20-1 - TRBD2 TGCAGTGCCATTCTAGCGGGGGGGGAGCAGTTCTTC CSAILAGGEQFF
TRBJ2-7 TRBV29-1 few - TGCAGCGTTTCTAGCTCCTACAATGAGCAGTACTTC CSVSSSYNEQYF
TRBJ1-5 TRBV6-1 - TRBD1 TGTGCCAGCAGTCGACAGACAGGGACCAATCAGCCCCAGCATTTT CASSRQTGTNQPQHF
TRBJ2-5 TRBV7-7 few - TGTGCTAGCAGCCCCGACAGAGGGACCCAGTACTTC CASSPDRGTQYF
TRBJ1-5 TRBV10-3 few TRBD1 TGTGCCATCAGTGATGGACAGGGTAATCAGCCCCAGCATTTT CAISDGQGNQPQHF
TRBJ1-6 TRBV5-1 - - TGCGCCAGCAGCGACGGACACCCGGTGGATCCCCTCCACTTT CASSDGHPVDPLHF